The 15 T cell receptor beta chains given below trace back to one sample, sequenced in a study of shared clonotypes between healthy human individuals. The naive CD8 population came from CD45RO-negative cells selected for CCR7, without terminally differentiated effector memory CD45RA+ cells. Sequencing used immunoSEQ multiplex PCR; TCRdb keeps in-frame clones, though not all of them. The table shows about 2 million clones, with about 95% occurring only once. The specimen was naive CD8+ T cells sorted from blood. All receptors derive from a man between 18 and 35 years old in good health.

Comment on this clone: Other DNA variants within this sample encode the same CDR3. This chain connects TRBV6-5 to TRBJ1-2; tentative D call: TRBD1 (5 bases). This CDR3 has 13 amino acids. CDR1 MNHEY and CDR2 SVGAGI come from the germline V gene. V lost 0 bases to trimming and J lost 4 bases, with 6 bases between them. CDR3 nucleotide sequence: TGTGCCAGCAGTTACTCAGGGGTCTATGGCTACACCTTC. It specifies CASSYSGVYGYTF.

V usage is TRBV2 and J usage is TRBJ1-4, with 8 nucleotides matching TRBD1. The CDR3 totals 15 residues. V trimming: 6 bases; J trimming: 5 bases; junction bases outside the gene matches: 8. Germline V gene data show CDR1 as SNHLY and CDR2 as FYNNEI. CDR3: CASRLLDRANEKLFF. CDR3 sequence (DNA): TGTGCCAGCAGACTTTTGGACAGGGCGAATGAAAAACTGTTTTTT.

The V gene is TRBV9, the J gene TRBJ1-2; weak D call: TRBD1 (5 bases). The length of the CDR3 is 13 residues. V lost 4 bases, J lost 8 bases, and 15 bases lay in between. CDR1 SGDLS and CDR2 YYNGEE come from the germline V gene. The DNA of the CDR3 is TGTGCCAGCAGCCCGCGGACGGGGCTAGGCTACACCTTC. This translates into CASSPRTGLGYTF. Looking up the rest from reference TRBV9 and TRBJ1-2 gives the full variable domain: DSGVTQTPKHLITATGQRVTLRCSPRSGDLSVYWYQQSLDQGLQFLIQYYNGEERAKGNILERFSAQQFPDLHSELNLSSLELGDSALYFCASSPRTGLGYTFGSGTRLTVV.

The chain joins TRBV13 to TRBJ1-3; D is unresolved. The CDR3 sequence is 15 residues long. Trimming removed 5 bases at V and 0 bases at J, with 11 bases between. The V gene's germline CDR1 is PRHDT and CDR2 FYEKMQ (reference sequence). CDR3: CASSDLGVSGNTIYF. In nucleotides, the CDR3 is TGTGCCAGCAGCGACCTCGGGGTCTCTGGAAACACCATATATTTT.

V and J are TRBV19 and TRBJ1-1; 9 positions match TRBD1. Germline V lookup: CDR1 LNHDA, CDR2 SQIVND (reference sequence). With V trimmed by 1 base and J by 6 bases, 6 bases remained unmatched. CDR3 length: 15 residues. This CDR3 reads CASSIAGQGDPEAFF. Written as DNA, the CDR3 is TGTGCCAGTAGTATAGCGGGACAGGGAGACCCTGAAGCTTTCTTT.

The rearrangement uses TRBV7-9 and TRBJ1-2; tentatively, D is TRBD1 (5 bases). V lost 5 bases to trimming and J lost 5 bases, with 18 bases between them. This CDR3 has 15 residues. In germline, CDR1 is SEHNR, CDR2 FQNEAQ (reference sequence). Written as DNA, the CDR3 is TGTGCCAGCAGCACCGGACGGGGGGTTGAGTATGGCTACACCTTC. The encoded protein is CASSTGRGVEYGYTF.

The table lists this clone with a few counts. Other DNA sequences in the same sample also yield this CDR3. The CDR3, as DNA: TGCAGCGTTGGAGGGGAGGGCTATGGCTACACCTTC. Translated, it gives CSVGGEGYGYTF. V and J are TRBV29-1 and TRBJ1-2; D possibly corresponds to TRBD1 (5 bases). The germline gives CDR1 SQVTM, CDR2 ANQGSEA. V lost 4 bases and J 4 bases, leaving 10 bases between the germline ends. The CDR3 sequence is 12 residues long. The whole variable domain, remainder taken from reference TRBV29-1 and TRBJ1-2, is SAVISQKPSRDICQRGTSLTIQCQVDSQVTMMFWYRQQPGQSLTLIATANQGSEATYESGFVIDKFPISRPNLTFSTLTVSNMSPEDSSIYLCSVGGEGYGYTFGSGTRLTVV.

The rearrangement uses TRBV7-8 and TRBJ1-2, with 7 bases identical to TRBD1. In germline, CDR1 is SGHVS, CDR2 FQNEAQ. The CDR3 has 15 amino acids. V was pared by 1 base and J by 1 base, with 3 bases of the junction left unmatched. The chain's CDR3 is CASSLGTGHNYGYTF. The DNA of the CDR3 is TGTGCCAGCAGCTTAGGGACAGGACATAACTATGGCTACACCTTC.

The genes are TRBV9 and TRBJ1-1; 12 bases line up with TRBD1. The V gene end was trimmed by 3 bases and the J gene end by 0 bases; junction bases not matched to a gene: 18. The CDR3 totals 21 residues. Looked up from germline, CDR1 is SGDLS and CDR2 is YYNGEE. CDR3 protein: CASSATTGTGGNTHMNTEAFF. The CDR3 bases are TGTGCCAGCAGCGCGACGACCGGGACAGGGGGCAACACACACATGAACACTGAAGCTTTCTTT. Supplemented by reference TRBV9 and TRBJ1-1, the full variable domain reads DSGVTQTPKHLITATGQRVTLRCSPRSGDLSVYWYQQSLDQGLQFLIQYYNGEERAKGNILERFSAQQFPDLHSELNLSSLELGDSALYFCASSATTGTGGNTHMNTEAFFGQGTRLTVV.

J is TRBJ2-7 and V is TRBV5-6; 9 bases fit TRBD2. The CDR3 is 16 residues long. Germline V gene sequence: CDR1 SGHDT, CDR2 YYEEEE. Trimming at V came to 4 bases and at J to 1 base, leaving 9 bases not matched to a gene. CDR3 bases: TGTGCCAGCAGCCCGAGGCGGGAGGGGTCTTCCTACGAGCAGTACTTC. This translates into CASSPRREGSSYEQYF.

The chain recombines TRBV7-9 with TRBJ2-4, with 7 bases that match TRBD1. The CDR3 has 16 residues. Trimming removed 0 bases from V and 1 base from J; junction bases left unmatched: 3. CDR1 SEHNR and CDR2 FQNEAQ come from the germline V gene (reference sequence). CDR3 protein: CASSLAATGAKNIQYF. CDR3 bases: TGTGCCAGCAGCTTAGCAGCGACAGGGGCCAAAAACATTCAGTACTTC.

The V and J genes are TRBV27 and TRBJ1-1, with D maybe TRBD1 (6 bases). The CDR3 has 16 residues. In germline, CDR1 is MNHEY, CDR2 SMNVEV (reference sequence). V lost 3 bases and J 2 bases, leaving 16 bases between the germline ends. CDR3 sequence reads: CASSLTDSLFNTEAFF. As DNA, the CDR3 is TGTGCCAGCAGTTTGACGGACAGCCTATTCAACACTGAAGCTTTCTTT.

This chain uses TRBV30 with TRBJ1-2; weak D call: TRBD1 (5 bases). The germline CDR1 and CDR2 sequences are GTSNPN and SVGIG (reference sequence). The CDR3 is 14 residues long. V dropped 4 bases and J dropped 4 bases, with 16 bases sitting between them. CDR3 residues: CAWKETDSFYGYTF. CDR3 bases: TGTGCCTGGAAAGAGACAGATTCCTTCTATGGCTACACCTTC. Full variable domain (rest looked up from reference TRBV30 and TRBJ1-2): SQTIHQWPATLVQPVGSPLSLECTVEGTSNPNLYWYRQAAGRGLQLLFYSVGIGQISSEVPQNLSASRPQDRQFILSSKKLLLSDSGFYLCAWKETDSFYGYTFGSGTRLTVV.

V usage is TRBV27 and J usage is TRBJ1-4; D not certain. The germline V and J ends were trimmed by 1 base and 10 bases, with 10 bases remaining between them. The V gene's germline CDR1 is MNHEY and CDR2 SMNVEV (reference sequence). CDR3 size: 13 residues. The CDR3 is CASSLLSEGKLFF. CDR3 sequence (DNA): TGTGCCAGCAGTTTATTGAGTGAGGGAAAACTGTTTTTT.

As for this clone: At one end, the junction sequence differs from germline, possibly due to a read error. The gene calls are TRBV29-1 and TRBJ1-2; 7 nucleotides agree with TRBD1. The CDR3 has 14 residues. Per germline, CDR1 SQVTM and CDR2 ANQGSEA. CDR3 loop: CSVEAQQGSRGYTF. DNA for the CDR3: TGCAGCGTAGAAGCTCAACAGGGGTCGCGTGGCTACACCTTC. Full variable domain (outside the CDR3, taken from reference TRBV29-1 and TRBJ1-2): SAVISQKPSRDICQRGTSLTIQCQVDSQVTMMFWYRQQPGQSLTLIATANQGSEATYESGFVIDKFPISRPNLTFSTLTVSNMSPEDSSIYLCSVEAQQGSRGYTFGSGTRLTVV.